This T cell receptor (beta chain) originates from a study of blood T cell repertoires in COVID-19. Study details: Material from acute and convalescent COVID-19 was sourced from the United States, Italy and Spain. PBMCs, B-cell-depleted T cells, or T cells were the source of the cDNA or gDNA that made up the material.

The authors' processing: Cell counts per sample came from amplifying reference gene primers. Profiled with immunoSEQ multiplex PCR; TCRdb holds only in-frame clones, not every one. From that table come the V and J calls and clone size; the DNA was used to work out D and trimming. The data show about 180,000 clones, about 82% seen once. V trimming: 3 bases; J trimming: 9 bases; junction bases outside the gene matches: 12. The CDR3 has 17 amino acids. In germline, CDR1 is LNHNV, CDR2 YYDKDF (reference sequence). The receptor's source is a man between 65 and 85 years old with active or convalescent COVID-19. Input material: peripheral blood. This chain links TRBV15 with TRBJ2-1; 12 bases agree with TRBD2. CDR3 loop: CATSRELPLAGGIEQFF. The CDR3 DNA follows: TGTGCCACCAGCAGGGAACTCCCCCTAGCGGGAGGGATTGAGCAGTTCTTC.